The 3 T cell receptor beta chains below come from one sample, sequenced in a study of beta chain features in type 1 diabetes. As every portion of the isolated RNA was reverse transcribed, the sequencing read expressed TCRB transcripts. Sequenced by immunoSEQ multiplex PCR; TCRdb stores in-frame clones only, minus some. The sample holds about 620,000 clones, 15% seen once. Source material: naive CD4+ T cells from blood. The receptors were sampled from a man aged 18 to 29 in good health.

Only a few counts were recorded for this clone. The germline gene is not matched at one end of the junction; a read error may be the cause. CDR3 in amino acids: CTPSHEQYF. CDR3 nucleotides: TGCACTCCCTCCCACGAGCAGTACTTC. This chain joins TRBV20-1 and TRBJ2-7, with D uncertain. This CDR3 region has 9 residues. Germline assignment: CDR1 DFQATT and CDR2 SNEGSKA (reference sequence).

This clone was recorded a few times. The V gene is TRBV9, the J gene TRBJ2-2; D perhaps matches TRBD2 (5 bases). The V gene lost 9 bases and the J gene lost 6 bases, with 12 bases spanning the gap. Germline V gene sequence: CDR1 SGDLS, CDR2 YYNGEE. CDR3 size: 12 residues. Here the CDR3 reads CATGIGSGELFF. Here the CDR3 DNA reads TGTGCCACCGGGATAGGTTCCGGGGAGCTGTTTTTT.

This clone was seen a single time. The CDR3, as DNA: TGTGCCAGCAGCTTATATAACGCTAACACTGAAGCTTTCTTT. Translation: CASSLYNANTEAFF. The chain employs TRBV7-2 and TRBJ1-1; D is unresolved. Trimming removed 2 bases at V and 2 bases at J, with 9 bases between. The CDR3 length is 14 residues. CDR1 and CDR2 (germline): SGHTA, FQGNSA.